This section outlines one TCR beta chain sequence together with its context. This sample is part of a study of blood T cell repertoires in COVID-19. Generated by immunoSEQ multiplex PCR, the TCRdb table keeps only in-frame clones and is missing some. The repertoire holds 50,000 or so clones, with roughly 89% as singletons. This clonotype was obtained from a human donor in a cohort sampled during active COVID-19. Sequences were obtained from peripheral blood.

The CDR3, as DNA: TGTGCCAGCAGTTATGACGGGGACTATGGCTACACCTTC. Its protein product is CASSYDGDYGYTF. The chain couples TRBV7-8 to TRBJ1-2, with unresolved D. The CDR3 spans 13 residues. V was trimmed by 6 bases and J by 3 bases, leaving 11 bases between them. Germline CDR1 and CDR2: SGHVS and FQNEAQ. Drawing the rest from reference TRBV7-8 and TRBJ1-2, the complete variable domain is GAGVSQSPRYKVAKRGQDVALRCDPISGHVSLFWYQQALGQGPEFLTYFQNEAQLDKSGLPSDRFFAERPEGSVSTLKIQRTQQEDSAVYLCASSYDGDYGYTFGSGTRLTVV.